The clone carrying this TCR beta chain was observed a handful of times. Its cognate antigen is unknown. Trimming pared 3 bases from V and 4 bases from J, leaving 16 bases between. The CDR3 is made up of 15 amino acids. Per germline, CDR1 MNHEY and CDR2 SMNVEV (reference sequence). The data originate from a study of CD8 T cells in ankylosing spondylitis. Findings and caveats of the study: Past research had described some motif variants in reactive arthritis synovial fluid and blood. Matched ankylosing spondylitis synovial fluid reportedly contained a significantly enriched population of disease-linked clones. Among TCR beta sequences, a motif of under 10 highly homologous variants appeared characteristic of ankylosing spondylitis blood. Within peripheral blood, clones linked to disease were CD8+ and relatively rare.

Making the TCR beta libraries involved quantitative 5'-RACE with molecular barcodes. TCRdb re-called the 5' RACE reads through MiXCR, storing one row per CDR3 protein. The data hold about 390,000 distinct CDR3 sequences, with approximately 20% observed a single time. This receptor was taken from a male donor with ankylosing spondylitis. The chain combines TRBV27 with TRBJ2-7; possibly TRBD2 for D (5 bases). The source material was blood, either unsorted or a sorted T cell fraction (not recorded which). The chain's CDR3 is CASSFISGSTYEQYF. CDR3 in DNA: TGTGCCAGCAGTTTTATTTCGGGGTCTACATACGAGCAGTACTTC.